This TCR beta chain was recovered during a study of cytomegalovirus exposure and HLA in healthy donors. Study in general: Earlier, about 180 million T cells were analyzed, and 90 million to 140 million unique TCR beta sequences were found among them. In an early release, HLA-typed donors contributed some 82 million unique TCR sequences.

Germline V gene sequence: CDR1 SGHAT, CDR2 FQNNGV. The CDR3 runs to 16 residues. The V and J ends lost 4 bases and 4 bases respectively, with 19 bases between them. PCR was performed using 60 Vbeta and 13 Jbeta primers. Using immunoSEQ multiplex PCR, the repertoire was profiled, and TCRdb retains in-frame clones only, with some absent. Of more than 150,000 clones detected, roughly 80% appear once; the ten largest clones hold around 1.3%. The sample was PBMCs. The sequence was collected from a man aged 50-60 years in good health and CMV-seropositive. The chain is built from TRBV11-2 and TRBJ1-2, with a weak D call TRBD1 (5 bases). The CDR3 loop is CASSSRGGSKSYGYTF. As DNA, the CDR3 is TGTGCCAGCAGCTCTAGGGGAGGTTCTAAATCCTATGGCTACACCTTC.